This TCR beta chain derives from a study of B cell selection in AIRE deficiency. A note on this clone: Its antigen is as yet unknown.

Study results and caveats: Shorter CDR3s marked shared Treg sequences, biased toward few non-templated insertions. Patient Tconv cells held around a third of Treg sequences shared by healthy donors. AIRE-deficient Tconv and Treg repertoires matched healthy donors in TCRBV, CDR3 length, diversity. With only TCRbeta sequenced, roughly 40% of shared healthy Treg sequences overlapped Tconv.

The assay was immunoSEQ multiplex PCR, and TCRdb's table has in-frame clones only and misses some. The table has under 30,000 clones, 95% to 98% seen once. Conventional CD4 T cells were sorted as CD4+CD127+ cells. Sequencing used conventional CD4+ T cells sorted from PBMCs. This receptor was identified in a human donor with AIRE deficiency.

CDR3 sequence (DNA): TGTGCCAGCAGCCTTCCTGGGGGGGAAAAACTGTTTTTT. This codes for CASSLPGGEKLFF. This chain links TRBV5-5 with TRBJ1-4; the D gene is possibly TRBD1 (5 bases). Germline CDR1 reads SGHKS; CDR2 reads YYEKEE (reference sequence). The CDR3 has 13 amino acids. V was cut by 4 bases and J by 8 bases, with 12 bases left in between.